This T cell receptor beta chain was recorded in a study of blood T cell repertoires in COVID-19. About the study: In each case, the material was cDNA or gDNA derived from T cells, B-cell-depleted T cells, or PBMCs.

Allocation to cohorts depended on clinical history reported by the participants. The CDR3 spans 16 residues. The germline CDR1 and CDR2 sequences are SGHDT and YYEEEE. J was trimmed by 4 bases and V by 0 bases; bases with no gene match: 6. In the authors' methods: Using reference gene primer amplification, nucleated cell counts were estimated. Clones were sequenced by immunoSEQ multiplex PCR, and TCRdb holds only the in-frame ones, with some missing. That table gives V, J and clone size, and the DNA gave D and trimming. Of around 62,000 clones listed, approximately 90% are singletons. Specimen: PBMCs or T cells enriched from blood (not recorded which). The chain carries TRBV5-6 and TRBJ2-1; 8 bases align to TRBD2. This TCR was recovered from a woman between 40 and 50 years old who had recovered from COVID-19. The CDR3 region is CASSLALVAGYNEQFF. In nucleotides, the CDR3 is TGTGCCAGCAGCTTGGCCTTGGTAGCGGGGTACAATGAGCAGTTCTTC.